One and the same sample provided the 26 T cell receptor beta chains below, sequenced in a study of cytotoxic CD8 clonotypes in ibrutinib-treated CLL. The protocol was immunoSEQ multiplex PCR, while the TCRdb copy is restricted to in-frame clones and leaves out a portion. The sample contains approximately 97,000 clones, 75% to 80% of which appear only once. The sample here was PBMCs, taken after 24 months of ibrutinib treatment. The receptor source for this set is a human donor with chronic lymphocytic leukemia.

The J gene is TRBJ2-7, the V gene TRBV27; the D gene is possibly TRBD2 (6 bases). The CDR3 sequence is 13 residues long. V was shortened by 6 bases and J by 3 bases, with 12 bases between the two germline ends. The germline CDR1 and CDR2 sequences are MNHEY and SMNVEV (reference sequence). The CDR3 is CASRGLGNYEQYF. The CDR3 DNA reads TGTGCCAGCAGGGGACTGGGCAACTACGAGCAGTACTTC.

The CDR3 reads CASSQVLSGVSFF. Written as DNA, the CDR3 is TGTGCCAGCAGCCAAGTCCTATCAGGGGTGTCGTTCTTT. The chain links TRBV14 to TRBJ1-1, with D perhaps matching TRBD1 (6 bases). The ends were cut back, 1 base at V and 14 bases at J, with 17 bases in the middle. The CDR3 totals 13 residues. Germline CDR1 SGHDN, CDR2 FVKESK.

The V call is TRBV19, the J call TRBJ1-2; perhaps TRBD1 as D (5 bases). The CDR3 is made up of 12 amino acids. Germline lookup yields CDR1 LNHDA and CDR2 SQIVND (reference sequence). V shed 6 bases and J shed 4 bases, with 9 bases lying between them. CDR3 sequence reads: CASRGQGYGYTF. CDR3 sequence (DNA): TGTGCCAGTAGAGGTCAGGGCTATGGCTACACCTTC.

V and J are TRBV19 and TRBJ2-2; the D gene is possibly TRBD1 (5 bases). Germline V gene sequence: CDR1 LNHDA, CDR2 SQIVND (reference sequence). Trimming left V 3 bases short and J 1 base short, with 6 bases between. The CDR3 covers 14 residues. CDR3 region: CASSIGQNTGELFF. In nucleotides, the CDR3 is TGTGCCAGTAGTATCGGACAGAACACCGGGGAGCTGTTTTTT.

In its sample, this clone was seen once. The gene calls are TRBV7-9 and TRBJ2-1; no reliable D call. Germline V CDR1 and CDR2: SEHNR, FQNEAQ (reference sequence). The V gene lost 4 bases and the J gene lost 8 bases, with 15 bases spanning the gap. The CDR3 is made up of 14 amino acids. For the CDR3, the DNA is TGTGCCAGCAGCTCCTTTTCTAGATTCGATGAGCAGTTCTTC. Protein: CASSSFSRFDEQFF.

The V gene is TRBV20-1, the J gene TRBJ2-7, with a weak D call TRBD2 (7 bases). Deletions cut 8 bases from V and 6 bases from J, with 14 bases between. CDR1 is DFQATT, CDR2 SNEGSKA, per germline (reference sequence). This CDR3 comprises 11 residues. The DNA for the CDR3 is TGCAGTACAAAAGGGGGGGCCGAGCAGTACTTC. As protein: CSTKGGAEQYF.

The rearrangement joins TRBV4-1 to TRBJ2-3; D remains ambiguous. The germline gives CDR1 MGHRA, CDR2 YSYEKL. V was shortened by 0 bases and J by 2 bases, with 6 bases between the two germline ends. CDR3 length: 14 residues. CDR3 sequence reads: CASSQDPHTDTQYF. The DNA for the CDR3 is TGCGCCAGCAGCCAAGACCCCCACACAGATACGCAGTATTTT.

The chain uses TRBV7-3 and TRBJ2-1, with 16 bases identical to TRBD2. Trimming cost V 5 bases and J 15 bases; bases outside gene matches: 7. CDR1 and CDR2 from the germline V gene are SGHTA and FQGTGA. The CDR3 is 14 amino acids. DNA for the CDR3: TGTGCCAGCAGCCCGGGACTAGCGGGAGGGCGGGTGTTCTTC. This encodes CASSPGLAGGRVFF.

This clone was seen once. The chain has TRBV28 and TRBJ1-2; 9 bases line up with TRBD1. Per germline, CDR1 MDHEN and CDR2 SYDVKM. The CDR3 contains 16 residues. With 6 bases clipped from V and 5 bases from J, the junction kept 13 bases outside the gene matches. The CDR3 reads CASSSGTGPSGYGYTF. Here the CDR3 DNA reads TGTGCCAGCAGCTCCGGGACAGGGCCCTCAGGGTATGGCTACACCTTC.

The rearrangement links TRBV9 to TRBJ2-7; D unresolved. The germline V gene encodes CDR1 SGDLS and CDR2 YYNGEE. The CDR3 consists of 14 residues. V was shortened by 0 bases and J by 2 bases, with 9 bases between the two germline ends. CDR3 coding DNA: TGTGCCAGCAGCGTAGTGTCTCAGACCTACGAGCAGTACTTC. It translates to CASSVVSQTYEQYF.

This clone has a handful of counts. The CDR3 region has the DNA TGTGCCAGCAGCTTAGATCGGGGCCAAGCTTTCTTT. This gives the protein CASSLDRGQAFF. V usage is TRBV11-2 and J usage is TRBJ1-1; tentative D call: TRBD1 (5 bases). CDR1 and CDR2 from the germline V gene are SGHAT and FQNNGV. V was clipped by 0 bases and J by 9 bases, with 8 bases between them. This CDR3 comprises 12 residues. The whole variable domain, filled in from reference TRBV11-2 and TRBJ1-1, reads EAGVAQSPRYKIIEKRQSVAFWCNPISGHATLYWYQQILGQGPKLLIQFQNNGVVDDSQLPKDRFSAERLKGVDSTLKIQPAKLEDSAVYLCASSLDRGQAFFGQGTRLTVV.

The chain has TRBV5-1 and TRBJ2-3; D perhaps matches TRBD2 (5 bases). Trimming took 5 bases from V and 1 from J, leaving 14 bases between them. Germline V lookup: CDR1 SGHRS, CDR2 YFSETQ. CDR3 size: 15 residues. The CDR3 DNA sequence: TGCGCCAGCAGTTTGCCGGGAACTCGCACAGATACGCAGTATTTT. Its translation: CASSLPGTRTDTQYF.

CDR3: CASSHGQNTDTQYF. The CDR3 coding sequence is TGCGCCAGCAGCCACGGACAGAACACAGATACGCAGTATTTT. V and J are TRBV4-1 and TRBJ2-3, with a weak D call TRBD1 (6 bases). Germline values: CDR1 MGHRA, CDR2 YSYEKL. The CDR3 consists of 14 residues. Trimming cost V 3 bases and J 2 bases, with 9 bases left between them.

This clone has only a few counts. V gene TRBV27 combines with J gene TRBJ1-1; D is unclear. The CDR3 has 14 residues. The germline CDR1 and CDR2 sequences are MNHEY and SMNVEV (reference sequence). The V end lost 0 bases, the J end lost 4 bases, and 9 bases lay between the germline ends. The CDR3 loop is CASSLSLGVTEAFF. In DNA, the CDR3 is TGTGCCAGCAGTTTATCGTTGGGTGTCACTGAAGCTTTCTTT.

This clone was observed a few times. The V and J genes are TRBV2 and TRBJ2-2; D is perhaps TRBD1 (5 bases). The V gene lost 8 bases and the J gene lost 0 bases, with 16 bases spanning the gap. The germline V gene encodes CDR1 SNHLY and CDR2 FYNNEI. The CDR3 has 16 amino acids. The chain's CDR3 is CASSIRQGSNTGELFF. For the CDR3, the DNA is TGTGCCAGCTCCATCCGGCAGGGTTCGAACACCGGGGAGCTGTTTTTT.

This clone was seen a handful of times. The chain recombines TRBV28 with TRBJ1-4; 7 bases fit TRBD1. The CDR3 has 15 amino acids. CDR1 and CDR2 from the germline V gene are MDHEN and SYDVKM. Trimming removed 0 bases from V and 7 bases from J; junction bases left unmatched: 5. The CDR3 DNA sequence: TGTGCCAGCAGTTTATGGTCTCAGGGGGGTGAAAAACTGTTTTTT. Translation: CASSLWSQGGEKLFF.

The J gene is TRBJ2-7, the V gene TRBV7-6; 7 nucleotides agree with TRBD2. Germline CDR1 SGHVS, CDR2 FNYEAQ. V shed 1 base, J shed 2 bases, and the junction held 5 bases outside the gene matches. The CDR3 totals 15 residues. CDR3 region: CASSLVSSGTYEQYF. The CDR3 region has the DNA TGTGCCAGCAGCTTAGTTTCTAGCGGAACCTACGAGCAGTACTTC.

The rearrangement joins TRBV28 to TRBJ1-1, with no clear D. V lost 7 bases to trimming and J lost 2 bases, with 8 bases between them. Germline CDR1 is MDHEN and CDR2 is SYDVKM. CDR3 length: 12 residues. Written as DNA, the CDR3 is TGTGCCAGCATCTCAGTCAACACTGAAGCTTTCTTT. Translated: CASISVNTEAFF.

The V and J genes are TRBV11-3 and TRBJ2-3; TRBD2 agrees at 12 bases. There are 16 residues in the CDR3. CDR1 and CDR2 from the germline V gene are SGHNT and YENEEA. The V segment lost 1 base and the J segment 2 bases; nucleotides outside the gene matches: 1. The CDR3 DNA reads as TGTGCCAGCAGCTTAGGACTAGCGGGGGTCACAGATACGCAGTATTTT. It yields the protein CASSLGLAGVTDTQYF.

CDR3 sequence reads: CASSYRDKTGELFF. In DNA form, the CDR3 reads TGTGCCAGCAGCTACCGGGACAAAACCGGGGAGCTGTTTTTT. The chain employs TRBV11-3 and TRBJ2-2; D possibly corresponds to TRBD1 (6 bases). Trimming took off 4 bases at V and 5 bases at J, with 11 bases between the two ends. The CDR3 has 14 residues. The germline V gene encodes CDR1 SGHNT and CDR2 YENEEA.

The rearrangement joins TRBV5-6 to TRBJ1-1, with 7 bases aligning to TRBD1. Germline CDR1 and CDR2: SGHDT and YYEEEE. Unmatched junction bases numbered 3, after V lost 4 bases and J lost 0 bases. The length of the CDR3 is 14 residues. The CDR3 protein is CASSKDRMNTEAFF. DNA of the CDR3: TGTGCCAGCAGCAAGGACAGGATGAACACTGAAGCTTTCTTT. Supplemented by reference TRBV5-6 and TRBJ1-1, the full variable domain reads DAGVTQSPTHLIKTRGQQVTLRCSPKSGHDTVSWYQQALGQGPQFIFQYYEEEERQRGNFPDRFSGHQFPNYSSELNVNALLLGDSALYLCASSKDRMNTEAFFGQGTRLTVV.

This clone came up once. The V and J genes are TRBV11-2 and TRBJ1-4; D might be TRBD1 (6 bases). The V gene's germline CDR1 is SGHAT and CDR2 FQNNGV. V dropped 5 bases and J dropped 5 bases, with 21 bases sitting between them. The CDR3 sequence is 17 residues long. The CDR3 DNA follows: TGTGCCAGCAGCCCAATGGTCCCCGCGCAGGGGAATGAAAAACTGTTTTTT. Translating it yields CASSPMVPAQGNEKLFF. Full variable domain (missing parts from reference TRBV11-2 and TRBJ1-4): EAGVAQSPRYKIIEKRQSVAFWCNPISGHATLYWYQQILGQGPKLLIQFQNNGVVDDSQLPKDRFSAERLKGVDSTLKIQPAKLEDSAVYLCASSPMVPAQGNEKLFFGSGTQLSVL.

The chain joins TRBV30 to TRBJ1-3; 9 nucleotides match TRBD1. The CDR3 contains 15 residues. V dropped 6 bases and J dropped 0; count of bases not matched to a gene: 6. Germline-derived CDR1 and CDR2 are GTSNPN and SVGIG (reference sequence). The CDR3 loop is CACWTGAGSGNTIYF. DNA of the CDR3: TGTGCCTGTTGGACAGGGGCCGGCTCTGGAAACACCATATATTTT.

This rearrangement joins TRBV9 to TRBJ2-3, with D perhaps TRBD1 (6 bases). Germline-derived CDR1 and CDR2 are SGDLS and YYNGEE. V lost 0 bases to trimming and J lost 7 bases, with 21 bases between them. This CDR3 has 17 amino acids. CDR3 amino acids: CASSVEGGWSPSNTQYF. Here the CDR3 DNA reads TGTGCCAGCAGCGTAGAAGGGGGTTGGAGCCCTAGTAATACGCAGTATTTT. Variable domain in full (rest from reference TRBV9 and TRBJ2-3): DSGVTQTPKHLITATGQRVTLRCSPRSGDLSVYWYQQSLDQGLQFLIQYYNGEERAKGNILERFSAQQFPDLHSELNLSSLELGDSALYFCASSVEGGWSPSNTQYFGPGTRLTVL.

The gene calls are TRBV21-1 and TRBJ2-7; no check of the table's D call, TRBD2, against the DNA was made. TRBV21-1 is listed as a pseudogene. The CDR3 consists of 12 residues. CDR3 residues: CARSSSDHEQYF. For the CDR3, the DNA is TGTGCCCGTTCAAGCAGCGACCACGAGCAGTACTTC.

CDR3 loop: CASSLGGGGEKLFF. The CDR3 nucleotides are TGTGCCAGCAGCTTAGGTGGAGGGGGTGAAAAACTGTTTTTT. The V and J genes are TRBV7-9 and TRBJ1-4; D perhaps matches TRBD1 (6 bases). V shed 1 base and J shed 7 bases, with 10 bases lying between them. The CDR3 consists of 14 residues. In germline, CDR1 is SEHNR, CDR2 FQNEAQ (reference sequence).